These 5 T cell receptor beta chains were all obtained from the same sample, sequenced in a study of OX40 agonist ivuxolimab in advanced cancers. The table came from immunoSEQ multiplex PCR; TCRdb's copy has only in-frame clones and leaves some out. The top ten clones hold 4.7% of a sample with tens of thousands of clones, 85% of them seen once. The sequencing here drew on CD4+ or CD8+ T cells sorted from blood, taken in a trial of the OX40 agonist ivuxolimab. These receptors all come from an adult with an advanced solid tumor such as melanoma, head and neck, liver or kidney cancer.

The chain has TRBV27 and TRBJ2-3; the D gene is possibly TRBD2 (5 bases). Deletions cut 1 base from V and 0 bases from J, with 8 bases between. The CDR3 totals 15 residues. CDR1 is MNHEY, CDR2 SMNVEV, per germline (reference sequence). The CDR3 DNA reads as TGTGCCAGCAGTTTATGGGAGACTAGCACAGATACGCAGTATTTT. This codes for CASSLWETSTDTQYF.

This sequence joins TRBV28 and TRBJ1-6; D is unresolved. Trimming stripped 7 bases from V and 8 bases from J, with 9 bases between. The CDR3 loop spans 12 amino acids. CDR1 and CDR2 (germline): MDHEN, SYDVKM. The CDR3 region is CASTQRHSPLHF. CDR3 DNA sequence: TGTGCCAGCACCCAGCGTCATTCACCCCTCCACTTT.

The rearrangement joins TRBV7-9 to TRBJ1-2; 7 nucleotides agree with TRBD1. Germline assignment: CDR1 SEHNR and CDR2 FQNEAQ (reference sequence). With V trimmed by 5 bases and J by 5 bases, 14 bases remained unmatched. The CDR3 is 16 residues long. The CDR3 spells CASSQGVAKISYGYTF. The CDR3 coding sequence is TGTGCCAGCAGCCAGGGGGTTGCGAAAATAAGTTATGGCTACACCTTC.

This chain connects TRBV18 to TRBJ2-7; D uncertain. CDR1 KGHSH and CDR2 LQKENI come from the germline V gene. CDR3 length equals 14 residues. The germline V and J ends were trimmed by 1 base and 1 base, with 8 bases remaining between them. CDR3 sequence: CASSPLSESYEQYF. The CDR3, as DNA: TGTGCCAGCTCACCACTTTCAGAGTCCTACGAGCAGTACTTC.

This clone was picked up one time. The J gene is TRBJ2-7, the V gene TRBV18, with 9 bases lining up with TRBD1. The junction had 9 bases not matched to a gene; V was cut back by 3 bases and J by 6 bases. There are 15 residues in the CDR3. The germline CDR1 and CDR2 sequences are KGHSH and LQKENI. The CDR3 loop reads CASSPSRQGDGEQYF. In nucleotides, the CDR3 is TGTGCCAGCTCACCTTCCAGACAGGGGGACGGCGAGCAGTACTTC.